This T cell receptor beta chain was identified in a study of somatic mutations in cytotoxic T cells in rheumatoid arthritis. Study at large: An approximately 29 ml EDTA sample of patient blood was drawn right after diagnosis, before any treatment.

Germline V gene lookup returns CDR1 SGHTA and CDR2 FQGNSA. This CDR3 has 16 residues. Whole-study findings and limits: Measurement of CD8+ T-cell clonality revealed no significant difference between rheumatoid arthritis patients and age-matched healthy controls.

Original data processing: When patient CD8+ clones larger than 1% were compared with published virus-specific TCRB sequences, few matched. Repertoires were generated with immunoSEQ multiplex PCR, while TCRdb's copy carries only in-frame clones and drops some. The V and J calls and clone size were taken over from that table, and D and trimming were inferred from the DNA. This sample has approximately 20,000 clones, with about 83% found just once. As regards this clone: Its antigen is currently unknown.

Sequenced sample: CD8+ T cells sorted from blood. This receptor was identified in a man younger than 30 with rheumatoid arthritis. The chain has TRBV7-2 and TRBJ2-5; 10 bases fit TRBD1. TRBJ2-7 matches the DNA end more closely, so the J call is doubtful. CDR3 amino acids: CASSSPGTGENYEQYF. Here the CDR3 DNA reads TGTGCCAGCAGCTCCCCCGGGACAGGGGAAAATTACGAGCAGTACTTC.